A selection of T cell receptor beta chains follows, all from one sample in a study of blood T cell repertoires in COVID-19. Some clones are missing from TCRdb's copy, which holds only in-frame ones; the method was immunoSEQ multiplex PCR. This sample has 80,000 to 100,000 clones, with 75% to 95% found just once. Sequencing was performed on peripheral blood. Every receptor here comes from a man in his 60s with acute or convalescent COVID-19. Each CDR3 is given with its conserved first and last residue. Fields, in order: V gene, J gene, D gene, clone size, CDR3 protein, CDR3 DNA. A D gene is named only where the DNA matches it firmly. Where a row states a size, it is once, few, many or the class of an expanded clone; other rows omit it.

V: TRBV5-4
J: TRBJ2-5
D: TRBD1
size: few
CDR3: CASRAGTDQGETQYF
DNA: TGTGCCAGCAGAGCCGGGACAGATCAAGGAGAGACCCAGTACTTC

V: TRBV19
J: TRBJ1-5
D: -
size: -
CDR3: CASSREGGHQPQHF
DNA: TGTGCCAGTAGTAGGGAGGGAGGGCATCAGCCCCAGCATTTT

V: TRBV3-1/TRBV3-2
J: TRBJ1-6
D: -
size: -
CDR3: CASSDSSYNSPLHF
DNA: TGTGCCAGCTCGGACAGCTCCTATAATTCACCCCTCCACTTT

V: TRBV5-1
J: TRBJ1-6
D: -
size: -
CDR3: CASSLEAGTGFSPLHF
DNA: TGCGCCAGCAGCTTGGAAGCGGGCACCGGGTTTTCACCCCTCCACTTT

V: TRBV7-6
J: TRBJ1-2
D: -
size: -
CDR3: CASSVTGGGYTF
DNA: TGTGCCAGCAGCGTGACCGGGGGGGGCTACACCTTC

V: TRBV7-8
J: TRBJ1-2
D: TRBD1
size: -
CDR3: CASSSRQGLNYGYTF
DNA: TGTGCCAGCAGCTCTCGACAGGGCCTTAACTATGGCTACACCTTC

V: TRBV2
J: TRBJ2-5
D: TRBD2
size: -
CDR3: CACRLPLAGEETQYF
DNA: TGTGCCTGCCGATTGCCGCTAGCGGGCGAAGAGACCCAGTACTTC

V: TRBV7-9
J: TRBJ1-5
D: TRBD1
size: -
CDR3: CASSLVGGPNQPQHF
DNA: TGTGCCAGCAGCTTGGTAGGGGGCCCGAATCAGCCCCAGCATTTT

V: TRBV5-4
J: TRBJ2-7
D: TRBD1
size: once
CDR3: CASSLRTGGILLQEQYF
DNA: TGTGCCAGCAGCTTGAGGACAGGGGGTATACTTTTGCAGGAGCAGTACTTC

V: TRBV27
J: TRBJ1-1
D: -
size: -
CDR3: CASISNVGISNTEAFF
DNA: TGTGCCAGCATCTCAAACGTCGGGATTTCGAACACTGAAGCTTTCTTT

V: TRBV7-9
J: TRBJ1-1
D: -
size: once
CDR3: CASSLSPGPEAFF
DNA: TGTGCCAGCAGCCTCTCCCCAGGCCCTGAAGCTTTCTTT

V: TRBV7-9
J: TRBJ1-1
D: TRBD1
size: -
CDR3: CASSSDRAPFMNTEAFF
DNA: TGTGCCAGCAGCTCCGACAGGGCCCCGTTCATGAACACTGAAGCTTTCTTT

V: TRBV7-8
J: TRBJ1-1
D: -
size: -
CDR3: CASSELRGTNTEAFF
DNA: TGTGCCAGCAGCGAGTTGAGGGGGACGAACACTGAAGCTTTCTTT

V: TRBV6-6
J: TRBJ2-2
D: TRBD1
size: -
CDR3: CASKTGTGGTGELFF
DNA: TGTGCCAGCAAAACCGGGACAGGAGGCACCGGGGAGCTGTTTTTT

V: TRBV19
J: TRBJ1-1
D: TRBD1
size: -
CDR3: CASRPSEGASNTEAFF
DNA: TGTGCCAGTAGACCTAGTGAGGGGGCCTCGAACACTGAAGCTTTCTTT